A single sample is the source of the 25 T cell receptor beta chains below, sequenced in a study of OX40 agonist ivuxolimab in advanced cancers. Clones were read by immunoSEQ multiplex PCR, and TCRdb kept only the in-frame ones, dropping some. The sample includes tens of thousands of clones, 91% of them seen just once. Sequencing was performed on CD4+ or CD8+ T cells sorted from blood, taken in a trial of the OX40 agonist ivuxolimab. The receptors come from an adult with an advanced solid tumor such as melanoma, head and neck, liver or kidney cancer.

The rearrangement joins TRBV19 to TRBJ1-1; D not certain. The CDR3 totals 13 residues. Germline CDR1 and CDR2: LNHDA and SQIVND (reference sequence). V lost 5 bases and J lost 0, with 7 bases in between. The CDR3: CASSASLNTEAFF. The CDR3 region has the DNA TGTGCCAGTAGTGCCAGTTTGAACACTGAAGCTTTCTTT.

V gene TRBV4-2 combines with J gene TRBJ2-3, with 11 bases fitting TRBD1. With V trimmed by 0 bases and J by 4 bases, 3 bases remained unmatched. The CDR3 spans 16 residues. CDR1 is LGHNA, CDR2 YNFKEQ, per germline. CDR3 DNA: TGTGCCAGCAGCCAAGACGCGGGACAGGGGGCAGATACGCAGTATTTT. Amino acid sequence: CASSQDAGQGADTQYF.

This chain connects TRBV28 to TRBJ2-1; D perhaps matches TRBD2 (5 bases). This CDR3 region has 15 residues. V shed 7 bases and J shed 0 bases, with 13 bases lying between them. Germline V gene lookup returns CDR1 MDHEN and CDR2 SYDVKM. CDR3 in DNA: TGTGCCAGCACCCTGACTACGAGCTCCTACAATGAGCAGTTCTTC. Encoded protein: CASTLTTSSYNEQFF.

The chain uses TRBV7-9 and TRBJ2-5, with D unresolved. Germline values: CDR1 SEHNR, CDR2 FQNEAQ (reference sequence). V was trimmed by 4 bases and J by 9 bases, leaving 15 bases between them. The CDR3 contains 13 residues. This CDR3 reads CASSYKTFPAQYF. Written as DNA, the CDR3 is TGTGCCAGCAGCTACAAGACCTTCCCGGCCCAGTACTTC.

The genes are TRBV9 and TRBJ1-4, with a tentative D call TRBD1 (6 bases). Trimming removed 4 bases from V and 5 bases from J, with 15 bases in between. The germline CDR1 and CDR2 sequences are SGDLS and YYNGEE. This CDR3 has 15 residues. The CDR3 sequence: CASSPVGGANEKLFF. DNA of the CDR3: TGTGCCAGCAGCCCAGTGGGGGGCGCAAATGAAAAACTGTTTTTT.

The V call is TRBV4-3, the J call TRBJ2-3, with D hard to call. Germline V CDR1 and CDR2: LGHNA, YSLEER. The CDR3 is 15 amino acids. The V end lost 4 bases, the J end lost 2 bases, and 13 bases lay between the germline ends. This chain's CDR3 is CASSLQERTTDTQYF. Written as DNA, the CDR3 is TGCGCCAGCAGCCTCCAGGAAAGGACCACAGATACGCAGTATTTT.

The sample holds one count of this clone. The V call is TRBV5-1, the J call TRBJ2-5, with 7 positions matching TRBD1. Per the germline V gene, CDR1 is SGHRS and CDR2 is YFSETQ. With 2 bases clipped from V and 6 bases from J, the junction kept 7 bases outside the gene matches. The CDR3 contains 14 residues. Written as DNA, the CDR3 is TGCGCCAGCAGCTTTGACAGGGTCTTTCAGACCCAGTACTTC. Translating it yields CASSFDRVFQTQYF. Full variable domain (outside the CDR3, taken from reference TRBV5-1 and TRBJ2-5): KAGVTQTPRYLIKTRGQQVTLSCSPISGHRSVSWYQQTPGQGLQFLFEYFSETQRNKGNFPGRFSGRQFSNSRSEMNVSTLELGDSALYLCASSFDRVFQTQYFGPGTRLLVL.

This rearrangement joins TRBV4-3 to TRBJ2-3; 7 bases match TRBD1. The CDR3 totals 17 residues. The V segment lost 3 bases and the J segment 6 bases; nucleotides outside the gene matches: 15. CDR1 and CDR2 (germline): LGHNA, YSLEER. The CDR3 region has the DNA TGCGCCAGCAGCCAGGACCGGAACTACAGGGGCTTGGATACGCAGTATTTT. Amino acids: CASSQDRNYRGLDTQYF.

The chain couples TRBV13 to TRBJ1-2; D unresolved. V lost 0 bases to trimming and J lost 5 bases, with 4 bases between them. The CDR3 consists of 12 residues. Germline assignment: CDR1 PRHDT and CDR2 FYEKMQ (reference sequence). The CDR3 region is CASSLGGYGYTF. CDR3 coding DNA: TGTGCCAGCAGCTTAGGGGGGTATGGCTACACCTTC. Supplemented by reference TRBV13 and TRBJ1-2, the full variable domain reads AAGVIQSPRHLIKEKRETATLKCYPIPRHDTVYWYQQGPGQDPQFLISFYEKMQSDKGSIPDRFSAQQFSDYHSELNMSSLELGDSALYFCASSLGGYGYTFGSGTRLTVV.

The CDR3 sequence: CASSLSSEAFF. The DNA for the CDR3 is TGTGCCAGCAGTTTAAGCTCTGAAGCTTTCTTT. The rearrangement links TRBV28 to TRBJ1-1; D call uncertain. Trimming removed 2 bases from V and 6 bases from J, with 4 bases in between. The germline V gene has CDR1 MDHEN and CDR2 SYDVKM. This CDR3 comprises 11 residues.

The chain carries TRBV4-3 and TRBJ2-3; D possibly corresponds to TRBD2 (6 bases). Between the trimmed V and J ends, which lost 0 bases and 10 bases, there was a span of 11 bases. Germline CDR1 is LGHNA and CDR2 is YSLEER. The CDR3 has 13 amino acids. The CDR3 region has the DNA TGCGCCAGCAGCCAAGACCGGCCGGGGGCGCAGTATTTT. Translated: CASSQDRPGAQYF.

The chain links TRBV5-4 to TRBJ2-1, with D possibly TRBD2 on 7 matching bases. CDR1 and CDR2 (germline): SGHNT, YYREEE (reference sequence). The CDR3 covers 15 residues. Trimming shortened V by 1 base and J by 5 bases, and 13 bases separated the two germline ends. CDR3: CASSLWEGVNNEQFF. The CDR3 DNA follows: TGTGCCAGCAGCTTGTGGGAGGGGGTAAACAATGAGCAGTTCTTC.

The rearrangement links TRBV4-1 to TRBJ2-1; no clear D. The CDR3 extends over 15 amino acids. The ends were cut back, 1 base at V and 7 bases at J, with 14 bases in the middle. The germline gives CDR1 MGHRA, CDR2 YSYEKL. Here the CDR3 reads CASSQVATLGNEQFF. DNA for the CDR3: TGCGCCAGCAGCCAAGTTGCGACCCTAGGGAATGAGCAGTTCTTC.

This CDR3 is CASSDLAGGFPEQFF. Written as DNA, the CDR3 is TGTGCCAGCAGTGATTTAGCGGGAGGGTTCCCTGAGCAGTTCTTC. The rearrangement uses TRBV6-1 and TRBJ2-1, with 11 bases lining up with TRBD2. Trimming removed 3 bases from V and 9 bases from J; junction bases left unmatched: 7. Germline CDR1 MNHNS, CDR2 SASEGT. CDR3 length: 15 amino acids.

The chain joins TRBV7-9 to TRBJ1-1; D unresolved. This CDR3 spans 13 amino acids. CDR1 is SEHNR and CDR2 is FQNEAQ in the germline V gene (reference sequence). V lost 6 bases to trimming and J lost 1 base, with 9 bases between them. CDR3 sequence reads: CASRHEGNTEAFF. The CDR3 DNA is TGTGCCAGCAGACACGAGGGGAACACTGAAGCTTTCTTT.

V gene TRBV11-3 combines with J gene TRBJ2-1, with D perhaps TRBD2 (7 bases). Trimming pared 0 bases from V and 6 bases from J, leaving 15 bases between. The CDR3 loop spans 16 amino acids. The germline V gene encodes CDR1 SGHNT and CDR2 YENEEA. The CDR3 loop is CASSLEGGQGSNEQFF. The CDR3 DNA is TGTGCCAGCAGCTTAGAGGGGGGGCAGGGCAGCAATGAGCAGTTCTTC. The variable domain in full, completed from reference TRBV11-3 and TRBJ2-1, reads EAGVVQSPRYKIIEKKQPVAFWCNPISGHNTLYWYLQNLGQGPELLIRYENEEAVDDSQLPKDRFSAERLKGVDSTLKIQPAELGDSAVYLCASSLEGGQGSNEQFFGPGTRLTVL.

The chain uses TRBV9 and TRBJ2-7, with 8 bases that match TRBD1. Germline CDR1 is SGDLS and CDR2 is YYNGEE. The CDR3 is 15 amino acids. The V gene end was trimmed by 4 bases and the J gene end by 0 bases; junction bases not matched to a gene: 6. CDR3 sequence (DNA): TGTGCCAGCAGCCCGACAGGGGAGAGCTCCTACGAGCAGTACGTC. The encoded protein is CASSPTGESSYEQYV.

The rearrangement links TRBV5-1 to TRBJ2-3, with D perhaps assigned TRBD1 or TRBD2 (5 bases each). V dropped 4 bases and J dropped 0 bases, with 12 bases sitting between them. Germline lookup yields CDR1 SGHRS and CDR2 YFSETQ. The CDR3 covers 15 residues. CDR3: CASSLGTASTDTQYF. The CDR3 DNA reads TGCGCCAGCAGCCTAGGGACGGCTAGCACAGATACGCAGTATTTT. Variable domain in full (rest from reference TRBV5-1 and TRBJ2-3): KAGVTQTPRYLIKTRGQQVTLSCSPISGHRSVSWYQQTPGQGLQFLFEYFSETQRNKGNFPGRFSGRQFSNSRSEMNVSTLELGDSALYLCASSLGTASTDTQYFGPGTRLTVL.

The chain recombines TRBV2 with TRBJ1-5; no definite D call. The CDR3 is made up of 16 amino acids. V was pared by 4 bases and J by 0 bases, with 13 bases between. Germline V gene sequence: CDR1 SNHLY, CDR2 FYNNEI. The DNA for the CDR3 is TGTGCCAGCAGTGGGTCTTTTAGTATTAGCAATCAGCCCCAGCATTTT. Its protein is CASSGSFSISNQPQHF. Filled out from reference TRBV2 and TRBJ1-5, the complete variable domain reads EPEVTQTPSHQVTQMGQEVILRCVPISNHLYFYWYRQILGQKVEFLVSFYNNEISEKSEIFDDQFSVERPDGSNFTLKIRSTKLEDSAMYFCASSGSFSISNQPQHFGDGTRLSIL.

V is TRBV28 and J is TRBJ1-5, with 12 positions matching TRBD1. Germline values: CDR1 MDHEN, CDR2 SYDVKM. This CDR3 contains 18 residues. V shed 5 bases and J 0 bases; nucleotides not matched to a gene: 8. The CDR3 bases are TGTGCCAGCAGTCTACCGGGACAGGGGGCGAATAGCAATCAGCCCCAGCATTTT. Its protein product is CASSLPGQGANSNQPQHF.

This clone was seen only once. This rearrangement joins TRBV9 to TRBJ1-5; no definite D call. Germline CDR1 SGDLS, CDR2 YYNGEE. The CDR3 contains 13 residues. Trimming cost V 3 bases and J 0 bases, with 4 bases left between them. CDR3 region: CASSDNSNQPQHF. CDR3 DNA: TGTGCCAGCAGCGACAATAGCAATCAGCCCCAGCATTTT.

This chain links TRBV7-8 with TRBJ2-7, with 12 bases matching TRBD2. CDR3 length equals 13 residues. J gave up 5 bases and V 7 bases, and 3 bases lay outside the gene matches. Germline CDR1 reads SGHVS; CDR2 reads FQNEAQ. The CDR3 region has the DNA TGTGCCAGCACGACTAGCGGGAGCGACGAGCAGTACTTC. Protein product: CASTTSGSDEQYF.

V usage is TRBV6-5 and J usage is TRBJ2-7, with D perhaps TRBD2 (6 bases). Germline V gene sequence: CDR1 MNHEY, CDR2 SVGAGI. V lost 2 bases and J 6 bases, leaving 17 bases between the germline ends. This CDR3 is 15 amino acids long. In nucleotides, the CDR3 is TGTGCCAGCAGTTACCCGCCGGATGGGGGGAGCGAGCAGTACTTC. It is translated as CASSYPPDGGSEQYF.

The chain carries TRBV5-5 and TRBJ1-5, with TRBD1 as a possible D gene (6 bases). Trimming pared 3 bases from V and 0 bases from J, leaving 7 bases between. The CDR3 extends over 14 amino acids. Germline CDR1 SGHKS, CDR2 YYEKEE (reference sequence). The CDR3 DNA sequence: TGTGCCAGCAGCTCAGGGGCTAGCAATCAGCCCCAGCATTTT. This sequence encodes CASSSGASNQPQHF.

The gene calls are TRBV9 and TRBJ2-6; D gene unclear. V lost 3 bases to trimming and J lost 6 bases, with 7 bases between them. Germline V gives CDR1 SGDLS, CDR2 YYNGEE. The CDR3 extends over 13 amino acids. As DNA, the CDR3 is TGTGCCAGCAGCGCCGTTGAGGCCAACGTCCTGACTTTC. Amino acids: CASSAVEANVLTF.